These T cell receptor beta chains were read from a single sample in a study of regulatory T cells in long-lasting Graves disease. TCRdb analysed the multiplex PCR reads with MiXCR anew, one entry per CDR3 protein. The repertoire holds roughly 610,000 distinct CDR3 sequences, with around 15% as singletons. These data are also associated with another study on T cells in Graves' hyperthyroidism and ophthalmopathy.

The sequencing here drew on peripheral blood mononuclear cells (PBMCs), taken at new diagnosis, from a patient treated with antithyroid drugs. These receptors originate from a young man with Graves disease. The CDR3 runs from the conserved cysteine through the conserved F or W. D genes are given only for firm matches.

CDR3	D	V	J
CASSLERGTSVTDEQFF	TRBD2	TRBV5-1	TRBJ2-1
CASSYKTPGTDTQYF	NA	TRBV7-9	TRBJ2-3
CATSDFRGSSGDTQYF	NA	TRBV24-1	TRBJ2-3
CAWSLTGLGGEAFF	NA	TRBV30	TRBJ1-1
CASSDWDRGQTEAFF	TRBD1	TRBV5-1	TRBJ1-1
CASSSRVFEAFF	NA	TRBV28	TRBJ1-1
CASSFQTSGINEQFF	TRBD2	TRBV7-9	TRBJ2-1
CASSPGYGQGNQPQHF	NA	TRBV27	TRBJ1-5
CARPLGGADETQYF	TRBD1	TRBV12-5	NA
CASRQVFDEQYF	NA	TRBV27	TRBJ2-7
CASGTEGPNEQYF	NA	TRBV28	TRBJ2-7
CASSPDRGFQETQYF	TRBD1	TRBV7-8	TRBJ2-5
CASSQPLGGGLAGGNEQFF	TRBD2	TRBV7-9	TRBJ2-1
CASSLGLLVNTEAFF	NA	TRBV5-1	TRBJ1-1
CASSRGTGSTIYNEQFF	TRBD1	TRBV6-2/TRBV6-3	TRBJ2-1
CASSLSQGLYGQYF	NA	TRBV28	TRBJ2-7
CATSRDNKGIGELFF	NA	TRBV15	TRBJ2-2
CAISESSAGTLGEQFF	TRBD2	TRBV10-3	TRBJ2-1
CASSFQTLITEAFF	NA	TRBV12-3/TRBV12-4	TRBJ1-1
CASSLDRIQETQYF	NA	TRBV5-6	TRBJ2-5
CAISESSWGGSGNTIYF	NA	TRBV10-3	TRBJ1-3
CASSLSTSTYEQYF	NA	TRBV5-1	TRBJ2-7
CSTRGRFQETQYF	TRBD2	TRBV29-1	TRBJ2-5
CASSPLYLYTQYF	NA	TRBV14	TRBJ2-3
CASSPDRPGGEQYF	NA	TRBV6-1	TRBJ2-7
CASSFLGSTQYF	NA	TRBV27	TRBJ2-3
CASSDNRDRLPYEQYF	TRBD1	TRBV10-1	TRBJ2-7
CASSHQGDSYEQYF	TRBD1	TRBV5-1	TRBJ2-7
CASSQRGAGELFF	NA	TRBV3-1	TRBJ2-2
CASSLTGHTEAFF	NA	TRBV28	TRBJ1-1
CASSISGTVRTGELFF	TRBD1	TRBV5-5	TRBJ2-2
CASRTASGSETQYF	TRBD2	TRBV2	TRBJ2-5
CASSPNQADSSGNTIYF	NA	TRBV18	TRBJ1-3
CAISESGTQETQYF	NA	TRBV10-3	TRBJ2-5
CATSDFGTGAIRNEQFF	TRBD1	TRBV24-1	TRBJ2-1
CASSRRTGGGTGELFF	TRBD1	TRBV27	TRBJ2-2
CASGLNNEQFF	NA	TRBV9	TRBJ2-1
CASTQQENQPQHF	NA	TRBV12-3/TRBV12-4	TRBJ1-5
CASSIPPLGYTF	NA	TRBV19	TRBJ1-2
CSVGRGRALRNEQFF	TRBD2	TRBV29-1	TRBJ2-1
CASNQDSLEQYF	NA	TRBV28	TRBJ2-7
CASSAQMRGRTDTQYF	NA	TRBV6-2/TRBV6-3	TRBJ2-3
CASSLTGWGNQPQHF	NA	TRBV7-2	TRBJ1-5
CASSPRDITEQYF	NA	TRBV7-6	TRBJ2-7
CSARDTAQVWVPFTDTQYF	NA	TRBV20-1	TRBJ2-3
CASSRGLAFQYF	TRBD2	TRBV3-1	TRBJ2-5
CATRERSGEQFF	NA	TRBV24-1	TRBJ2-1
CASSEARILGSGANVLTF	NA	TRBV2	TRBJ2-6
CASSSKSAGGSYNEQFF	TRBD2	TRBV19	TRBJ2-1
CASSQEELPGVPYEQYF	NA	TRBV5-1	TRBJ2-7
CASSQAEGNQPQHF	NA	TRBV4-1	TRBJ1-5
CASQSTATYEQYF	NA	TRBV2	TRBJ2-7
CASSFEVVNFYEQFF	NA	TRBV7-8	TRBJ2-1
CASIKETDTQYF	NA	TRBV28	TRBJ2-3
CASSFGGGAEAFF	NA	TRBV7-9	TRBJ1-1
CAISDGRRAFF	NA	TRBV10-3	TRBJ1-1
CASSEYSWSGEKLFF	NA	TRBV25-1	TRBJ1-4
CATSPRDRGTEQYF	TRBD1	TRBV15	TRBJ2-7